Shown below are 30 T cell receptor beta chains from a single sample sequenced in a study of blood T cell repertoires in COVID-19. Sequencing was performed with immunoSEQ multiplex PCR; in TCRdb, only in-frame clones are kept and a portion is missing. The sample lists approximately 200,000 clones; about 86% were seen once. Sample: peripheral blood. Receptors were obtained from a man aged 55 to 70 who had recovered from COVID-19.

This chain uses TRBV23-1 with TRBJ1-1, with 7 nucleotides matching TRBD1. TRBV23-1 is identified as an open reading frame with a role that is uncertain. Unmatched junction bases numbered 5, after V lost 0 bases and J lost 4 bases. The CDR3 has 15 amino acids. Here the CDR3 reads CASSQSRGLSTEAFF. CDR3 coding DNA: TGCGCCAGCAGTCAATCTAGGGGGCTCTCCACTGAAGCTTTCTTT.

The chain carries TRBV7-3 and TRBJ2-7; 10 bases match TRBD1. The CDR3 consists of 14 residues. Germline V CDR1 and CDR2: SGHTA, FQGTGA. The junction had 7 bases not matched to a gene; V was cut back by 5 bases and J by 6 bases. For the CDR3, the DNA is TGTGCCAGCAGCCCGAGACAGGGGGCGACCGAGCAGTACTTC. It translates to CASSPRQGATEQYF.

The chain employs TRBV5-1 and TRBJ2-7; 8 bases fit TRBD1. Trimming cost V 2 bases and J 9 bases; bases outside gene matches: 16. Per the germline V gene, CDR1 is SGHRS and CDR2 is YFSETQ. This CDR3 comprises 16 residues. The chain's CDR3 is CASSFASTGAEGGQYF. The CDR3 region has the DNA TGCGCCAGCAGCTTCGCCTCGACAGGGGCCGAGGGAGGGCAGTACTTC.

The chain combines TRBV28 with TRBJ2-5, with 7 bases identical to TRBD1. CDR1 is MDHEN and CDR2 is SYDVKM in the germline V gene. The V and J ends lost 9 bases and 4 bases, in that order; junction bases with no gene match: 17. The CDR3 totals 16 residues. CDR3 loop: CASHRKGQFQRETQYF. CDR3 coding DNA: TGTGCCAGTCACCGGAAGGGACAGTTTCAACGAGAGACCCAGTACTTC.

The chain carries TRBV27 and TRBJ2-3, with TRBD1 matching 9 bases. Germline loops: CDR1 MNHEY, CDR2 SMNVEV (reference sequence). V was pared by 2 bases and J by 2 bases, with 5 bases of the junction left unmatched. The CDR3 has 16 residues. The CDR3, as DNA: TGTGCCAGCAGTTTAATAGGGGACAGGGCCACAGATACGCAGTATTTT. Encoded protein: CASSLIGDRATDTQYF.

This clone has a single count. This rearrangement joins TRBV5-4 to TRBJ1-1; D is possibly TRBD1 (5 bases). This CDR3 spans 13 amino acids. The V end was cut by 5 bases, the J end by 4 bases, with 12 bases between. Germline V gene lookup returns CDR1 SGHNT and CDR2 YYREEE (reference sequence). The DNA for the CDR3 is TGTGCCAGCAGAGAAGGGACTAGCACTGAAGCTTTCTTT. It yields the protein CASREGTSTEAFF.

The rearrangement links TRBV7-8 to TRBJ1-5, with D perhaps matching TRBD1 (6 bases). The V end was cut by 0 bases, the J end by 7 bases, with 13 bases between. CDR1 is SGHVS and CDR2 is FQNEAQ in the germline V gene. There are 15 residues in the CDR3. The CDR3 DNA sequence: TGTGCCAGCAGCTTAGCCGGGGGGGCTGTCCAGCCCCAGCATTTT. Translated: CASSLAGGAVQPQHF.

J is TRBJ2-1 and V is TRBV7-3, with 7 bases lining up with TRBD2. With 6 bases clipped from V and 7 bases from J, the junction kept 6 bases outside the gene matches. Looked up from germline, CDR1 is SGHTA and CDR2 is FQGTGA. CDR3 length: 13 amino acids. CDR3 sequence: CASSSGRRNEQFF. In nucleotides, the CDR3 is TGTGCCAGCAGTTCCGGGAGGCGGAATGAGCAGTTCTTC.

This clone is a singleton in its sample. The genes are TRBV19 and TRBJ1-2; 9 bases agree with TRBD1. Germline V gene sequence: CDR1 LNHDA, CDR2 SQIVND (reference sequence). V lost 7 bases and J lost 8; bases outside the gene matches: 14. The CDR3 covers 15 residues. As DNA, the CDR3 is TGTGCCAGTAAAACTTTGGGACAGGGAAGAAACGGCTACACCTTC. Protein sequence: CASKTLGQGRNGYTF.

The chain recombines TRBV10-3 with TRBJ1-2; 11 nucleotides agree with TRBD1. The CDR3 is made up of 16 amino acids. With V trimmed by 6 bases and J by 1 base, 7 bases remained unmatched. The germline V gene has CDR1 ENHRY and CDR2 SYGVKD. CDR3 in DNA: TGTGCCATCAGCCTAGGGGGGACAGGGGGTAACTATGGCTACACCTTC. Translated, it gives CAISLGGTGGNYGYTF.

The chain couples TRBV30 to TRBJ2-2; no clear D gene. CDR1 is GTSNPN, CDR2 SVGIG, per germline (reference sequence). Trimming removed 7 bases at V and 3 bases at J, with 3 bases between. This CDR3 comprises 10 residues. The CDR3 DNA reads TGTGCCTCGGACACCGGGGAGCTGTTTTTT. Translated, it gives CASDTGELFF.

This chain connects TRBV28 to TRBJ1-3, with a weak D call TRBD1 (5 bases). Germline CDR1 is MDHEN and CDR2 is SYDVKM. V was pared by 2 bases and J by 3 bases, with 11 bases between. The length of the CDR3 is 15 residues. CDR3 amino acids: CASSLGSTDGNTIYF. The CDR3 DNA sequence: TGTGCCAGCAGTTTAGGATCGACAGATGGAAACACCATATATTTT.

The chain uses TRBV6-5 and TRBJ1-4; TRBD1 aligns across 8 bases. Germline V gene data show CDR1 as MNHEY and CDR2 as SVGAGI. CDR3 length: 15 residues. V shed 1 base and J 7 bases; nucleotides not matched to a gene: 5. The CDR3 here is CASSYFGQGFEKLFF. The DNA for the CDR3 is TGTGCCAGCAGTTACTTCGGACAGGGTTTTGAAAAACTGTTTTTT.

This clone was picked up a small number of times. The CDR3 region is CASSFDSGLPLHF. Written as DNA, the CDR3 is TGTGCCAGCAGCTTCGACAGTGGGTTGCCCCTCCACTTT. The gene calls are TRBV11-1 and TRBJ1-6; the D gene is possibly TRBD1 (5 bases). Germline assignment: CDR1 SGHAT and CDR2 FQDESV (reference sequence). V was pared by 3 bases and J by 13 bases, with 13 bases between. The length of the CDR3 is 13 residues.

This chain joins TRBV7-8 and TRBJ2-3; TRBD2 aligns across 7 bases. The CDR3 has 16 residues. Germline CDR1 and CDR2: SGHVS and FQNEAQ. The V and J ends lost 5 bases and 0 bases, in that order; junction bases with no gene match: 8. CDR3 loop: CASSPFTAGSTDTQYF. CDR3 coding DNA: TGTGCCAGCAGCCCCTTTACAGCGGGGAGCACAGATACGCAGTATTTT.

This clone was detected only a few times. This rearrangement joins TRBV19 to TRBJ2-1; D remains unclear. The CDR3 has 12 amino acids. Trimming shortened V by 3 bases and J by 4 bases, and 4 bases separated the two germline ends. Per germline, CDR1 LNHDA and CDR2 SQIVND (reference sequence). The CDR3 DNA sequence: TGTGCCAGTAGTATCCTATACAATGAGCAGTTCTTC. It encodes CASSILYNEQFF.

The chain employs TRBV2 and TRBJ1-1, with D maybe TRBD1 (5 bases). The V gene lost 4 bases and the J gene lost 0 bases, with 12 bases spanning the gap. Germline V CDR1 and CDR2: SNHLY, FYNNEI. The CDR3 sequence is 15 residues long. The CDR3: CASSVPGKVNTEAFF. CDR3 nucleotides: TGTGCCAGCAGTGTCCCAGGGAAGGTGAACACTGAAGCTTTCTTT.

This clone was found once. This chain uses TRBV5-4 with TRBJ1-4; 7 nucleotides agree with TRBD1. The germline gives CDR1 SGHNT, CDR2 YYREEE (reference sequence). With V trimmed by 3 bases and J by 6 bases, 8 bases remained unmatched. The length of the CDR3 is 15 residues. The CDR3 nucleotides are TGTGCCAGCAGCTCCCAGACAGGGAGTTATGAAAAACTGTTTTTT. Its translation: CASSSQTGSYEKLFF.

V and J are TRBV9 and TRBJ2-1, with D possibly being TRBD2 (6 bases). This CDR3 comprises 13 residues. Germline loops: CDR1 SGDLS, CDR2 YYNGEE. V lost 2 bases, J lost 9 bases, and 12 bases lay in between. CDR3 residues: CASSVGGSAEQFF. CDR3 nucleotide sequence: TGTGCCAGCAGCGTTGGGGGGAGCGCTGAGCAGTTCTTC. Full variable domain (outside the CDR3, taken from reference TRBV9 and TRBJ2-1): DSGVTQTPKHLITATGQRVTLRCSPRSGDLSVYWYQQSLDQGLQFLIQYYNGEERAKGNILERFSAQQFPDLHSELNLSSLELGDSALYFCASSVGGSAEQFFGPGTRLTVL.

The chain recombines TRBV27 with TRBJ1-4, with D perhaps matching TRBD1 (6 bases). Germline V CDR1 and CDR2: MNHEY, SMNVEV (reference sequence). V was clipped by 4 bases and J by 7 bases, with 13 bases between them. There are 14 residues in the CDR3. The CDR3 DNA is TGTGCCAGCAGTTCGACAGGTCTTAGTGAAAAACTGTTTTTT. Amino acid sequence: CASSSTGLSEKLFF. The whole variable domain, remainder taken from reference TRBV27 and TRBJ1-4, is EAQVTQNPRYLITVTGKKLTVTCSQNMNHEYMSWYRQDPGLGLRQIYYSMNVEVTDKGDVPEGYKVSRKEKRNFPLILESPSPNQTSLYFCASSSTGLSEKLFFGSGTQLSVL.

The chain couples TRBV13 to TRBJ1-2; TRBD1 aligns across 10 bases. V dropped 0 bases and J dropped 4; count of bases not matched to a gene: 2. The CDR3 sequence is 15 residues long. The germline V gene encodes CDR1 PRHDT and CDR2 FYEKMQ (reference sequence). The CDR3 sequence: CASSLGGQGTYGYTF. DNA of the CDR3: TGTGCCAGCAGCTTAGGGGGACAGGGGACCTATGGCTACACCTTC.

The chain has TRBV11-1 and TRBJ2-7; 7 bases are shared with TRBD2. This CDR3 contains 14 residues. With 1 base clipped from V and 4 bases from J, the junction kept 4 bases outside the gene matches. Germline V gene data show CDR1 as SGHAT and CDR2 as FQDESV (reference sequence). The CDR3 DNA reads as TGTGCCAGCAGCTTAGGGGACTACTCATACGAGCAGTACTTC. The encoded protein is CASSLGDYSYEQYF.

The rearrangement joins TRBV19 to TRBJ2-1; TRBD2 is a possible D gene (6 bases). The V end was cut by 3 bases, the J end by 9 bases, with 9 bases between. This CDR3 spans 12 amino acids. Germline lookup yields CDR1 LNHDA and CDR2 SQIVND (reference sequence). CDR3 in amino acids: CASSIVGGEQFF. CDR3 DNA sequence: TGTGCCAGTAGTATTGTGGGGGGTGAGCAGTTCTTC.

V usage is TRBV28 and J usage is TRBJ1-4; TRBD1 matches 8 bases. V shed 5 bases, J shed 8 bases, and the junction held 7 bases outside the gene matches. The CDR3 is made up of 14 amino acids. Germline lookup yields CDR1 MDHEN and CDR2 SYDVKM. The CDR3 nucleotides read TGTGCCAGCAGTAACAGGGGGACGATCGAAAAACTGTTTTTT. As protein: CASSNRGTIEKLFF.

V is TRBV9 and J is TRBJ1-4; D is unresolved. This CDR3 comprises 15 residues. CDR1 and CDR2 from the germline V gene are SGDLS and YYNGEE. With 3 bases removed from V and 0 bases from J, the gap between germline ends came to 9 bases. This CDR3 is CASSALGATNEKLFF. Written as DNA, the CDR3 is TGTGCCAGCAGCGCCCTAGGTGCAACTAATGAAAAACTGTTTTTT.

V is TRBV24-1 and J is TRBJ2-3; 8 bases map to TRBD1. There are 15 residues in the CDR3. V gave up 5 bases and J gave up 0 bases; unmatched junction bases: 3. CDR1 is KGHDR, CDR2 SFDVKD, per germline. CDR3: CATSVGQDSTDTQYF. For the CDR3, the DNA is TGTGCCACCAGTGTGGGACAGGATAGCACAGATACGCAGTATTTT.

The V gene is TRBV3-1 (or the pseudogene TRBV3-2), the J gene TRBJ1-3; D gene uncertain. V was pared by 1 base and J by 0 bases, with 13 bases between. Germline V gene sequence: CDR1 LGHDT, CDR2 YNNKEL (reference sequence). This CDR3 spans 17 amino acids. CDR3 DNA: TGTGCCAGCAGCCAAGGACAACGCCTGCTCTCTGGAAACACCATATATTTT. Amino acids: CASSQGQRLLSGNTIYF.

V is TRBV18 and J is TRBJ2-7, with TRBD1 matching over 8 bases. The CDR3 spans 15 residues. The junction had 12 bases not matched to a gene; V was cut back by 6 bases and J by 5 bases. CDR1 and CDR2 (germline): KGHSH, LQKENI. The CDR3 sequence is CASSRQGAYGNEQYF. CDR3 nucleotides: TGTGCCAGCTCGCGTCAGGGGGCGTACGGGAACGAGCAGTACTTC.

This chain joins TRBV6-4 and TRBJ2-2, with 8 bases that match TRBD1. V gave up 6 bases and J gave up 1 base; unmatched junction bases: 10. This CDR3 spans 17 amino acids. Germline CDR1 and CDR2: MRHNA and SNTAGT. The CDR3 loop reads CASRTNSGTGNTGELFF. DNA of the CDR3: TGTGCCAGCAGAACAAACTCCGGGACAGGGAACACCGGGGAGCTGTTTTTT.

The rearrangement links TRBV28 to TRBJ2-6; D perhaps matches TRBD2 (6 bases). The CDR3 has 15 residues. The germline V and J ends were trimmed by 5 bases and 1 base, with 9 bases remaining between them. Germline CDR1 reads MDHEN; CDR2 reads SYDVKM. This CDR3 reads CASSGGRSGANVLTF. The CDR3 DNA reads TGTGCCAGCAGTGGTGGGAGGTCTGGGGCCAACGTCCTGACTTTC.